This TCR beta chain was sequenced for a study of post-analysis software for immune sequencing data. Findings and limits, study-wide: Patients used about five TRBV segments, including TRBV5-6, TRBV5-1 and TRBV20-1, more often than controls.

With regard to this clonotype: Its antigen is as yet unknown.

J lost 4 bases, V lost 6 bases, and 4 bases had no gene match. CDR3 size: 13 residues. The germline V gene encodes CDR1 SGHRS and CDR2 YFSETQ. Tagging with unique molecular identifiers was a feature of the TCR beta cDNA libraries. Each batch of about 1 to 11 million T cells produced hundreds of thousands of cDNA molecules. Via MiXCR, TCRdb re-called the PCR reads, giving one row per CDR3 protein. The sample yields about 820,000 distinct CDR3 sequences, about 57% seen once. The TCR sequence derives from a girl aged 10-17 years with multiple sclerosis. The sequenced sample consisted of blood. The chain uses TRBV5-1 and TRBJ2-5; 9 bases line up with TRBD2. The CDR3: CASNSGGPETQYF. Written as DNA, the CDR3 is TGCGCCAGCAATAGCGGGGGCCCAGAGACCCAGTACTTC. Complete variable domain (other parts from reference TRBV5-1 and TRBJ2-5): KAGVTQTPRYLIKTRGQQVTLSCSPISGHRSVSWYQQTPGQGLQFLFEYFSETQRNKGNFPGRFSGRQFSNSRSEMNVSTLELGDSALYLCASNSGGPETQYFGPGTRLLVL.